This T cell receptor (beta chain) was profiled in a study of blood T cell repertoires in COVID-19. As for the study in general: Samples of COVID-19 (acute and convalescent) were obtained from the United States, Italy and Spain. PBMCs, B-cell-depleted T cells, or T cells provided the cDNA or gDNA that made up the material.

V was trimmed by 4 bases and J by 2 bases, leaving 6 bases between them. The CDR3 sequence is 13 residues long. Methods used by the authors: Amplification of reference gene primers provided the estimated nucleated cell counts. Some clones are missing from TCRdb's copy, which holds only in-frame ones; the method was immunoSEQ multiplex PCR. Clone size and V and J calls were adopted from that table, with D and trimming inferred from the DNA. This sample has roughly 350,000 clones, with around 85% found just once. Sequenced input: peripheral blood. This receptor was obtained from a woman under 30 with acute or convalescent COVID-19. The gene calls are TRBV12-3 or TRBV12-4 and TRBJ1-5; D ambiguous. CDR3 amino acids: CASSSIGNQPQHF. The CDR3 coding sequence is TGTGCCAGCAGTTCCATAGGCAATCAGCCCCAGCATTTT.